This TCR beta chain was retrieved from a study of blood T cell repertoires in COVID-19. Individuals aged about 18 to 90 years were recruited from 20 to 25 US areas. Recovered status applied to Cohort 3 donors who had two consecutive negative PCRs. It also applied to those with clearance or with symptom resolution. Per the authors' pipeline: Using reference gene primer amplification, nucleated cell counts were estimated. Clones were sequenced by immunoSEQ multiplex PCR, and TCRdb holds only the in-frame ones, with some missing. V, J and clone size are those of that table, while D and trimming were read from the DNA. The table shows 280,000 or so clones, with roughly nine tenths occurring only once. Per germline, CDR1 KGHDR and CDR2 SFDVKD. The CDR3 covers 17 residues. V lost 3 bases, J lost 5 bases, and 13 bases stayed unmatched.

The chain couples TRBV24-1 to TRBJ2-5, with TRBD2 matching over 8 bases. The source material was PBMCs or T cells enriched from blood (not recorded which). The sequence was collected from a woman aged 40 to 50 who had recovered from COVID-19. CDR3: CATSDPSGGPGRETQYF. The CDR3 DNA reads TGTGCCACCAGTGATCCCTCGGGGGGGCCCGGCAGGGAGACCCAGTACTTC.